This T cell receptor (beta chain) emerged from a study of cytomegalovirus exposure and HLA in healthy donors. This clone has a single count. Different DNA sequences within this sample yield the same CDR3. Primers: 60 Vbeta forward and 13 Jbeta reverse. Here immunoSEQ multiplex PCR was the method, and the copy in TCRdb shows in-frame clones only, minus some. Of approximately 100,000 clones listed, about four fifths are singletons. The CDR3 sequence is 14 residues long. Trimming shortened V by 3 bases and J by 1 base, and 7 bases separated the two germline ends. Germline CDR1 is SGHDN and CDR2 is FVKESK.

The sample comprised PBMCs. The clonotype comes from a woman between 40 and 50 years old in good health and CMV-seronegative. The chain joins TRBV14 to TRBJ2-1, with D possibly matching TRBD2 (6 bases). This chain's CDR3 is CASSQGTSYNEQFF. The CDR3 nucleotides read TGTGCCAGCAGCCAGGGGACTTCCTACAATGAGCAGTTCTTC.